The 5 T cell receptor beta chains below all came from one sample that was sequenced in a study of identical twins. From the 5' RACE reads, TCRdb called clonotypes with MiXCR, one entry per CDR3 protein. In the table there are 130,000 to 150,000 distinct CDR3 sequences, roughly 3.5% of which are singletons. Material for sequencing was memory T cells sorted from blood. The receptor set was obtained from a man aged 18 to 35 in good health.

This clonotype was detected ten times or more. V is TRBV6-5 and J is TRBJ2-7; D remains unclear. CDR1 is MNHEY, CDR2 SVGAGI, per germline. CDR3 size: 11 residues. V was cut by 5 bases and J by 7 bases, with 9 bases left in between. The CDR3 reads CASSDRWEQYF. The CDR3 DNA reads TGTGCCAGCAGTGATCGGTGGGAGCAGTACTTC.

The rearrangement links TRBV7-8 to TRBJ2-5; tentative D call: TRBD1 (6 bases). The germline V gene encodes CDR1 SGHVS and CDR2 FQNEAQ. The CDR3 loop spans 14 amino acids. V was trimmed by 4 bases and J by 5 bases, leaving 14 bases between them. The CDR3 coding sequence is TGTGCCAGCAGCTCGGACAGTCGAATCGAGACCCAGTACTTC. Translation: CASSSDSRIETQYF. Using reference TRBV7-8 and TRBJ2-5 for the parts outside the CDR3, the full variable domain is GAGVSQSPRYKVAKRGQDVALRCDPISGHVSLFWYQQALGQGPEFLTYFQNEAQLDKSGLPSDRFFAERPEGSVSTLKIQRTQQEDSAVYLCASSSDSRIETQYFGPGTRLLVL.

The J gene is TRBJ1-1, the V gene TRBV7-6; D is unresolved. The germline gives CDR1 SGHVS, CDR2 FNYEAQ. Trimming pared 4 bases from V and 4 bases from J, leaving 13 bases between. The CDR3 loop spans 14 amino acids. The CDR3 region has the DNA TGTGCCAGCAGCTCGGAGGCGGTAATCACTGAAGCTTTCTTT. Translated: CASSSEAVITEAFF.

The chain employs TRBV6-5 and TRBJ2-7, with D possibly TRBD1 on 5 matching bases. V dropped 8 bases and J dropped 3 bases, with 11 bases sitting between them. The germline gives CDR1 MNHEY, CDR2 SVGAGI. The CDR3 has 12 amino acids. CDR3 region: CASYRSLYEQYF. The CDR3 region has the DNA TGTGCCAGCTACAGGAGTCTCTACGAGCAGTACTTC.

This clonotype has a count of ten or more. This chain connects TRBV24-1 to TRBJ2-5; weak D call: TRBD1 (5 bases). Deletions cut 3 bases from V and 0 bases from J, with 10 bases between. Germline V gene lookup returns CDR1 KGHDR and CDR2 SFDVKD. The CDR3 has 15 residues. The CDR3 nucleotides are TGTGCCACCAGTGATGACCGACAGAACCAAGAGACCCAGTACTTC. As protein: CATSDDRQNQETQYF.